Presented here are 20 T cell receptor beta chains from one specimen sequenced in a study of T-cell reconstitution after alpha-beta-depleted transplantation in children. TCRbeta library construction was performed incorporating unique molecular identifiers. TCRdb independently ran MiXCR on the PCR reads; one entry per CDR3 protein. This sample has 600,000 to 700,000 distinct CDR3 sequences, with over 15% found just once. Sequenced here: PBMCs from the stem cell graft donor, sampled from the stem cell graft. These receptor sequences come from a human donor who donated a stem cell graft to a child with acute myeloid leukemia.

V is TRBV11-2 and J is TRBJ2-1; TRBD2 agrees at 14 bases. The germline V gene has CDR1 SGHAT and CDR2 FQNNGV. This CDR3 spans 18 amino acids. With V trimmed by 5 bases and J by 2 bases, 8 bases remained unmatched. The CDR3 reads CASSPRTSGGLTYNEQFF. In DNA, the CDR3 is TGTGCCAGCAGCCCCCGGACTAGCGGGGGGCTTACCTACAATGAGCAGTTCTTC.

Ten or more counts support this clonotype. This chain links TRBV7-2 with TRBJ1-5; D unresolved. This CDR3 has 16 amino acids. Germline V gene data show CDR1 as SGHTA and CDR2 as FQGNSA. The germline V and J ends were trimmed by 1 base and 7 bases, with 17 bases remaining between them. DNA for the CDR3: TGTGCCAGCAGCTTAGGGATAGGGCCATACGGGCAGCCCCAGCATTTT. Translation: CASSLGIGPYGQPQHF. Supplemented by reference TRBV7-2 and TRBJ1-5, the full variable domain reads GAGVSQSPSNKVTEKGKDVELRCDPISGHTALYWYRQSLGQGLEFLIYFQGNSAPDKSGLPSDRFSAERTGGSVSTLTIQRTQQEDSAVYLCASSLGIGPYGQPQHFGDGTRLSIL.

This clonotype was detected a few times. The V gene is TRBV12-3 or TRBV12-4, the J gene TRBJ2-4; D is uncertain. The V end was cut by 3 bases, the J end by 6 bases, with 9 bases between. The CDR3 runs 13 residues. CDR3 region: CASSFSNRNIQYF. The CDR3 DNA reads TGTGCCAGCAGTTTTAGTAATAGAAACATTCAGTACTTC.

This clonotype was counted between two and nine times. The chain employs TRBV12-3 or TRBV12-4 and TRBJ2-3; possible D gene TRBD1, 6 bases. Trimming removed 0 bases from V and 2 bases from J, with 15 bases in between. The CDR3 is 17 residues long. Written as DNA, the CDR3 is TGTGCCAGCAGTTTAGCGGCAACAGGGTCCTACACAGATACGCAGTATTTT. It translates to CASSLAATGSYTDTQYF.

This CDR3 is CASSQRQTNYGYTF. CDR3 bases: TGTGCCAGCAGTCAGAGACAAACTAACTATGGCTACACCTTC. The chain combines TRBV6-2 or TRBV6-3 with TRBJ1-2; D ambiguous. Germline V gene sequence: CDR1 MNHEY, CDR2 SVGEGT. Between the trimmed V and J ends, which lost 5 bases and 0 bases, there was a span of 10 bases. The CDR3 covers 14 residues.

The sample holds a few counts of this clonotype. The CDR3 nucleotides read TGCAGCGTTGAGAGGGGGAAGGAGCAGTTCTTC. This sequence encodes CSVERGKEQFF. The chain employs TRBV29-1 and TRBJ2-1; tentative D call: TRBD1 (6 bases). Germline CDR1 SQVTM, CDR2 ANQGSEA. The CDR3 has 11 residues. Deletions cut 3 bases from V and 10 bases from J, with 10 bases between.

V and J are TRBV29-1 and TRBJ2-7, with D tentatively TRBD1 (6 bases). Germline V CDR1 and CDR2: SQVTM, ANQGSEA. The V gene lost 4 bases and the J gene lost 0 bases, with 7 bases spanning the gap. CDR3 length equals 12 residues. CDR3: CSVGGPSYEQYF. The CDR3 DNA is TGCAGCGTTGGGGGGCCCTCCTACGAGCAGTACTTC.

This clonotype has a count of ten or more. The V and J genes are TRBV9 and TRBJ2-3; either TRBD1 or TRBD2 may fit D (7 bases each). The length of the CDR3 is 15 residues. Germline CDR1 is SGDLS and CDR2 is YYNGEE. V lost 3 bases, J lost 3 bases, and 14 bases lay in between. The CDR3 DNA reads as TGTGCCAGCAGCGAGGGGGCGGGGGCGACAGATACGCAGTATTTT. Translated: CASSEGAGATDTQYF.

There are a few counts of this clonotype. The genes are TRBV7-2 and TRBJ1-1; D remains ambiguous. The germline V gene has CDR1 SGHTA and CDR2 FQGNSA. The length of the CDR3 is 16 residues. With 5 bases removed from V and 5 bases from J, the gap between germline ends came to 21 bases. CDR3 sequence reads: CASSNVKGSLGTEAFF. The CDR3 DNA follows: TGTGCCAGCAGCAACGTTAAGGGCAGTCTGGGGACTGAAGCTTTCTTT.

This clonotype has only a few counts. The genes are TRBV6-1 and TRBJ2-1, with D possibly TRBD2 on 7 matching bases. The V gene's germline CDR1 is MNHNS and CDR2 SASEGT. V dropped 6 bases and J dropped 10 bases, with 19 bases sitting between them. The CDR3 is 14 residues long. CDR3 coding DNA: TGTGCCAGCAGGGGTGGCGGGGGCCGGGGCGAGCAGTTCTTC. Its translation is CASRGGGGRGEQFF.

This clonotype was picked up a small number of times. The chain has TRBV12-3 or TRBV12-4 and TRBJ1-5; no firm D call. The CDR3 is 12 amino acids. V lost 4 bases to trimming and J lost 5 bases, with 6 bases between them. Here the CDR3 DNA reads TGTGCCAGCAGTTCGGTAGATCAGCCCCAGCATTTT. It encodes CASSSVDQPQHF.

This clonotype was detected ten times or more. V gene TRBV7-2 combines with J gene TRBJ2-5; D is possibly TRBD1 (5 bases). V lost 2 bases, J lost 2 bases, and 12 bases lay in between. CDR1 SGHTA and CDR2 FQGNSA come from the germline V gene. The CDR3 length is 15 residues. The CDR3 DNA reads TGTGCCAGCAGCTTAACGGTGGGGCCGCAAGAGACCCAGTACTTC. This encodes CASSLTVGPQETQYF.

V and J are TRBV27 and TRBJ2-2, with D tentatively TRBD1 (5 bases). The CDR3 loop spans 16 amino acids. Trimming removed 1 base from V and 2 bases from J, with 11 bases in between. Germline loops: CDR1 MNHEY, CDR2 SMNVEV (reference sequence). CDR3 amino acids: CASSLWGSYNTGELFF. DNA for the CDR3: TGTGCCAGCAGTTTATGGGGCAGCTATAACACCGGGGAGCTGTTTTTT.

The J gene is TRBJ2-7, the V gene TRBV5-6; D uncertain. V dropped 4 bases and J dropped 2 bases, with 19 bases sitting between them. In germline, CDR1 is SGHDT, CDR2 YYEEEE. This CDR3 contains 16 residues. The CDR3 nucleotides read TGTGCCAGCAGCCTCCGGACGGAGCATGATACCTACGAGCAGTACTTC. Translated: CASSLRTEHDTYEQYF.

This sequence joins TRBV9 and TRBJ2-6; 9 bases are a match to TRBD1. Losses at the gene ends were 3 bases for V and 2 bases for J; bases not matched to a gene: 6. The CDR3 runs to 17 residues. Germline CDR1 reads SGDLS; CDR2 reads YYNGEE. The CDR3 loop is CASSAGTGSPGANVLTF. CDR3 DNA sequence: TGTGCCAGCAGCGCCGGGACAGGGTCCCCTGGGGCCAACGTCCTGACTTTC.

Only a few counts were recorded for this clonotype. J is TRBJ2-1 and V is TRBV7-9; 10 positions match TRBD2. Germline V gene sequence: CDR1 SEHNR, CDR2 FQNEAQ (reference sequence). The CDR3 contains 15 residues. Trimming cost V 5 bases and J 3 bases; bases outside gene matches: 4. The CDR3 region is CASSAGLADYNEQFF. The CDR3 bases are TGTGCCAGCAGCGCCGGACTAGCGGACTACAATGAGCAGTTCTTC.

This clonotype was seen repeatedly, ten times or more. CDR3 amino acids: CSASFRQGGYGYTF. CDR3 sequence (DNA): TGCAGTGCTAGCTTCAGGCAGGGTGGCTATGGCTACACCTTC. The chain combines TRBV20-1 with TRBJ1-2; D may be TRBD1 (5 bases). The V gene's germline CDR1 is DFQATT and CDR2 SNEGSKA (reference sequence). V dropped 3 bases and J dropped 4 bases, with 15 bases sitting between them. This CDR3 has 14 amino acids.

The rearrangement links TRBV4-1 to TRBJ1-2, with a tentative D call TRBD1 (5 bases). Per the germline V gene, CDR1 is MGHRA and CDR2 is YSYEKL. The length of the CDR3 is 14 residues. Trimming cost V 2 bases and J 5 bases, with 12 bases left between them. The CDR3 is CASSQFKGSYGYTF. The CDR3 DNA sequence: TGCGCCAGCAGCCAATTCAAGGGGTCTTATGGCTACACCTTC.

V gene TRBV5-6 combines with J gene TRBJ2-7; TRBD2 might be the D (7 bases). This CDR3 is 14 amino acids long. Germline loops: CDR1 SGHDT, CDR2 YYEEEE. V lost 4 bases to trimming and J lost 4 bases, with 15 bases between them. The CDR3 loop reads CASSLGAGVYEQYV. The CDR3 nucleotides are TGTGCCAGCAGCCTGGGGGCGGGGGTATACGAGCAGTACGTC.

This clonotype was detected a few times. The V gene is TRBV7-3, the J gene TRBJ2-1; D is perhaps TRBD2 (5 bases). V gave up 2 bases and J gave up 0 bases, with 11 bases separating them. Germline V gene data show CDR1 as SGHTA and CDR2 as FQGTGA. The CDR3 covers 16 residues. The CDR3 sequence: CASSLPGLSSYNEQFF. The CDR3 region has the DNA TGTGCCAGCAGCTTACCGGGATTGAGCTCCTACAATGAGCAGTTCTTC.